This is a list of T cell receptor beta chains from one sample in a study of beta chain features in type 1 diabetes. Repertoires were generated with immunoSEQ multiplex PCR, while TCRdb's copy carries only in-frame clones and drops some. The data hold 600,000 to 700,000 clones, with under 15% observed a single time. Source material: naive CD4+ T cells from blood. The source of these receptors is a man aged 25 to 40 with type 1 diabetes. Both conserved end residues are part of each CDR3. The D gene is left open where the match is weak. The size entry is marked missing in some rows and otherwise reads once, few, many or a size class.

J gene,clone size,V gene,D gene,CDR3 DNA,CDR3 protein
TRBJ1-6,few,TRBV7-9,.,TGTGCCAGCAGCTTAAGGCAGGGCGGTGGTTCACCCCTCCACTTT,CASSLRQGGGSPLHF
TRBJ2-2,.,TRBV7-2,.,TGTGCCAGCAGCTTAGCAAGAGACAGGGAGCTGTTTTTT,CASSLARDRELFF
TRBJ2-7,few,TRBV9,.,TGTGCCAGCAGCGTAGCCGGAGGGGCCTACTACGAGCAGTACTTC,CASSVAGGAYYEQYF
TRBJ2-1,.,TRBV4-2,TRBD1,TGTGCCAGCAGCCAAGGGGGACGACAGGGATTGCAGGGTGAGCAGTTCTTC,CASSQGGRQGLQGEQFF
TRBJ2-3,few,TRBV25-1,.,TGTGCCAGCAGTGAATCTTTTGACGGAGCGGCGGGCACAGATACGCAGTATTTT,CASSESFDGAAGTDTQYF
TRBJ1-1,.,TRBV7-2,.,TGTGCCAGCAGCTTTAATTCAGTAAACACTGAAGCTTTCTTT,CASSFNSVNTEAFF
TRBJ1-6,few,TRBV30,.,TGTGCCTGGAGTGTAGCAGGGGACTATAATTCACCCCTCCACTTT,CAWSVAGDYNSPLHF
TRBJ1-4,.,TRBV7-6,.,TGTGCCAGCAGCTTAGCGGCGACGGTTAGGGAAAAACTGTTTTTT,CASSLAATVREKLFF
TRBJ2-5,few,TRBV9,.,TGTGCCAGCAGCAATTCGGCGTACCAAGAGACCCAGTACTTC,CASSNSAYQETQYF
TRBJ2-1,.,TRBV7-9,TRBD1,TGTGCCAGCAGCCTCCATCGGGGGACAGGGGACAATGAGCAGTTCTTC,CASSLHRGTGDNEQFF
TRBJ2-7,few,TRBV14,.,TGTGCCAGCAGCCAAGACAACCCGGCAGCCTCCTACGAGCAGTACTTC,CASSQDNPAASYEQYF
TRBJ2-3,.,TRBV2,.,TGTGCCATTGGATCGACGGGGGGCACAGATACGCAGTATTTT,CAIGSTGGTDTQYF
TRBJ2-4,.,TRBV14,.,TGTGCCAGCAGCCAAGAGCAGGTCCCAGGGTACATTCAGTACTTC,CASSQEQVPGYIQYF
TRBJ1-2,.,TRBV7-9,TRBD1,TGTGCCAGCAGCCCACAGGGGTATGGCTACACCTTC,CASSPQGYGYTF
TRBJ2-7,few,TRBV6-5,TRBD1,TGTGCCAGCAGTTACAGGGACAGGGACTACGAGCAGTACTTC,CASSYRDRDYEQYF
TRBJ1-2,.,TRBV9,.,TGTGCCAGCAGCGCCACCGGGACACCTGCCTATGGCTACACCTTC,CASSATGTPAYGYTF
TRBJ2-7,.,TRBV6-6,TRBD1,TGTGCCAGCAGCCGAGACAGGGATCAGTACTTC,CASSRDRDQYF
TRBJ1-2,.,TRBV5-1,.,TGCGCCAGCAGCCTGGGGGACCTGTATGGCTACACCTTC,CASSLGDLYGYTF
TRBJ2-5,.,TRBV7-9,TRBD2,TGTGCCAGCAGCCCCGGGACTAGTATCGGCGAGACCCAGTACTTC,CASSPGTSIGETQYF
TRBJ2-2,.,TRBV13,.,TGTGCCAGCAGCCTCAACGGGGAGCTGTTTTTT,CASSLNGELFF
TRBJ2-1,.,TRBV6-1,TRBD2,TGTGCCAGCAGTGACCTGGGACTAGCTTACAATGAGCAGTTCTTC,CASSDLGLAYNEQFF
TRBJ1-6,.,TRBV6-5,.,TGTGCCAGCTTTAGCCTTGACTCACCCCTCCACTTT,CASFSLDSPLHF
TRBJ2-2,few,TRBV4-2,TRBD1,TGTGCCAGCAGCCTGGTCCAGGGGGACACCGGGGAGCTGTTTTTT,CASSLVQGDTGELFF
TRBJ1-5,few,TRBV7-9,TRBD1,TGTGCCAGCAGCTTAGGGCAGGGGGCATTTCCCCAGCCCCAGCATTTT,CASSLGQGAFPQPQHF
TRBJ2-1,few,TRBV7-2,TRBD2,TGTGCCAGCAGCTTAGCTAGCGGGGGGGTTAATGAGCAGTTCTTC,CASSLASGGVNEQFF
TRBJ2-6,few,TRBV4-2,.,TGTGCCAGCAGCCAAGACAGCCCTACTAGCTCTGGGGCCAACGTCCTGACTTTC,CASSQDSPTSSGANVLTF
TRBJ2-7,few,TRBV9,.,TGTGCCAGCAGCGTACGAGGGCAGTCCGATTACGAGCAGTACTTC,CASSVRGQSDYEQYF
TRBJ1-3,.,TRBV7-9,TRBD1,TGTGCCAGCAGCACCCGACAGGGGCCCTCTGGAAACACCATATATTTT,CASSTRQGPSGNTIYF
TRBJ1-1,.,TRBV7-2,.,TGTGCCAGCAGCCGTACCTCAAGGGTACCTGAAGCTTTCTTT,CASSRTSRVPEAFF
TRBJ2-3,.,TRBV7-2,.,TGTGCCAGCAGCTTAGTAACAGCGACCCTCACAGATACGCAGTATTTT,CASSLVTATLTDTQYF
TRBJ2-1,.,TRBV5-1,.,TGCGCCAGCAGTGGGCAGGGTCGGGATGAGCAGTTCTTC,CASSGQGRDEQFF
TRBJ2-5,.,TRBV6-6,TRBD2,TGTGCCAGCAGTTACTCGCTAGCGGGGAATCAAGAGACCCAGTACTTC,CASSYSLAGNQETQYF
TRBJ2-7,.,TRBV27,.,TGTGCCAGCAGAGGGGCGGTGGCCTACGAGCAGTACTTC,CASRGAVAYEQYF
TRBJ2-3,few,TRBV18,TRBD1,TGTGCCAGCTCCCTCGGACAGGGTCGCACAGATACGCAGTATTTT,CASSLGQGRTDTQYF
TRBJ1-2,.,TRBV28,.,TGTGCCAGCAGCCGGGCAGTCCTCTATGGCTACACCTTC,CASSRAVLYGYTF
TRBJ1-3,.,TRBV9,.,TGTGCCAGCAGCGAGAGGGCCCACGAGCGTGGAAACACCATATATTTT,CASSERAHERGNTIYF
TRBJ2-7,few,TRBV7-2,.,TGTGCCAGCAGCCGGCGGGACACCTCCTACGAGCAGTACTTC,CASSRRDTSYEQYF
TRBJ2-6,few,TRBV5-1,TRBD1,TGCGCCAGTACCGGGACAGGGGCAGGGGCCAACGTCCTGACTTTC,CASTGTGAGANVLTF
TRBJ2-7,.,TRBV7-2,TRBD1,TGTGCCAGCAGTTCCGGGACAGGGGGTCGAACCTACGAGCAGTACTTC,CASSSGTGGRTYEQYF
TRBJ2-4,.,TRBV2,.,TGTGCCAGCAAGGGAGAAAACATTCAGTACTTC,CASKGENIQYF
TRBJ1-4,.,TRBV5-6,.,TGTGCCAGCAGCCCTAATGTAAAACGACCTAATGAAAAACTGTTTTTT,CASSPNVKRPNEKLFF
TRBJ2-6,.,TRBV19,TRBD1,TGTGCCAGTTCGACAGGGACTGGGGCCAACGTCCTGACTTTC,CASSTGTGANVLTF
TRBJ2-2,few,TRBV9,.,TGTGCCAGCAGCGTAGAGCTTTATGCGAACACCGGGGAGCTGTTTTTT,CASSVELYANTGELFF
TRBJ1-4,.,TRBV7-9,TRBD1,TGTGCCAGCAGCACCGGGACAGGGGATGAAAAACTGTTTTTT,CASSTGTGDEKLFF
TRBJ2-5,.,TRBV7-2,.,TGTGCCAGCAGCCCCAGGGGGGGAAAAAAGACCCAGTACTTC,CASSPRGGKKTQYF
TRBJ1-2,few,TRBV4-3,TRBD1,TGCGCCAGCAGCCAAGATTTTCTTCTGTCCAGGGGGCGGAATGGCTACACCTTC,CASSQDFLLSRGRNGYTF
TRBJ1-2,.,TRBV30,.,TGTGCCTGGAGTCCCGAGGTATATGGCTACACCTTC,CAWSPEVYGYTF
TRBJ2-3,.,TRBV4-3,.,TGCGCCAGCAGCCAAGAACTAGCAGGGACAGGCACAGATACGCAGTATTTT,CASSQELAGTGTDTQYF
TRBJ2-7,.,TRBV5-4,TRBD1,TGTGCCAGCAGCTCGTCCGGGACAGCGACCTACGAGCAGTACTTC,CASSSSGTATYEQYF
TRBJ2-5,few,TRBV7-2,.,TGTGCCAGCAGCCCAGGGGATTTCTGGACCCAGTACTTC,CASSPGDFWTQYF
TRBJ1-5,.,TRBV5-1,TRBD1,TGCGCCAGCAGCTTGGGGGCCGGGACAGGGGAACAGCCCCAGCATTTT,CASSLGAGTGEQPQHF
TRBJ1-2,.,TRBV5-6,.,TGTGCCAGCAGCTTGTGGCAGGGCCATGGCTACACCTTC,CASSLWQGHGYTF
TRBJ1-2,few,TRBV27,.,TGTGCCAGCAGTCGCCAGGGATCGGATGATGGCTACACCTTC,CASSRQGSDDGYTF
TRBJ2-3,.,TRBV7-2,TRBD2,TGTGCCAGCAGCCCAAGACTAGCGGGGGCGAGCACAGATACGCAGTATTTT,CASSPRLAGASTDTQYF
TRBJ1-1,.,TRBV5-8,.,TGTGCCAGCAGCTTGGTTGGGGAAACAGGCACTGAAGCTTTCTTT,CASSLVGETGTEAFF